The 28 T cell receptor beta chains below all came from one sample that was sequenced in a study of blood T cell repertoires in COVID-19. Clones were read by immunoSEQ multiplex PCR, and TCRdb kept only the in-frame ones, dropping some. The sample has 99,000 or so clones, around 85% seen once. Sequenced sample: peripheral blood. These receptors were collected from a woman aged 80 or over with active or convalescent COVID-19.

This chain uses TRBV30 with TRBJ1-5; D might be TRBD1 (5 bases). Germline assignment: CDR1 GTSNPN and CDR2 SVGIG (reference sequence). The CDR3 is 16 amino acids. Trimming pared 1 base from V and 4 bases from J, leaving 17 bases between. The CDR3 nucleotides are TGTGCCTGGAGTGCCGGGGACTCATTCGGGAATCAGCCCCAGCATTTT. It codes for CAWSAGDSFGNQPQHF.

This clone is a singleton in its sample. The chain links TRBV7-3 to TRBJ1-2; no definite D call. This CDR3 has 15 amino acids. Deletions cut 3 bases from V and 2 bases from J, with 13 bases between. Per germline, CDR1 SGHTA and CDR2 FQGTGA. CDR3 sequence reads: CASSLNSNSNYGYTF. CDR3 DNA: TGTGCCAGCAGCTTGAACAGCAACTCGAACTATGGCTACACCTTC.

The chain couples TRBV6-6 to TRBJ1-1; the match to TRBD1 covers 10 bases. CDR3 size: 14 residues. V shed 7 bases, J shed 6 bases, and the junction held 8 bases outside the gene matches. From germline, CDR1 is MNHNY and CDR2 SVGAGI (reference sequence). CDR3 protein: CASNTGQGVAEAFF. As DNA, the CDR3 is TGTGCCAGCAACACCGGACAGGGGGTGGCTGAAGCTTTCTTT.

Here the CDR3 reads CASSLGHPQGEQYF. The DNA of the CDR3 is TGTGCCAGCAGCCTGGGACATCCACAGGGGGAGCAGTACTTC. The chain has TRBV11-3 and TRBJ2-7; 7 positions match TRBD1. Trimming took 5 bases from V and 7 from J; bases not matched to a gene: 11. The CDR3 sequence is 14 residues long. Germline loops: CDR1 SGHNT, CDR2 YENEEA. Looking up the rest from reference TRBV11-3 and TRBJ2-7 gives the full variable domain: EAGVVQSPRYKIIEKKQPVAFWCNPISGHNTLYWYLQNLGQGPELLIRYENEEAVDDSQLPKDRFSAERLKGVDSTLKIQPAELGDSAVYLCASSLGHPQGEQYFGPGTRLTVT.

The chain uses TRBV19 and TRBJ2-3; tentative D call: TRBD1 (6 bases). V was pared by 5 bases and J by 1 base, with 13 bases between. Germline CDR1 LNHDA, CDR2 SQIVND (reference sequence). This CDR3 spans 15 amino acids. The CDR3 spells CASSPPGVRTDTQYF. CDR3 in DNA: TGTGCCAGTAGTCCTCCAGGGGTCCGCACAGATACGCAGTATTTT. Combining the CDR3 with reference TRBV19 and TRBJ2-3 gives the whole variable domain DGGITQSPKYLFRKEGQNVTLSCEQNLNHDAMYWYRQDPGQGLRLIYYSQIVNDFQKGDIAEGYSVSREKKESFPLTVTSAQKNPTAFYLCASSPPGVRTDTQYFGPGTRLTVL.

The chain couples TRBV9 to TRBJ1-4; no reliable D call. The CDR3 consists of 16 residues. Germline V CDR1 and CDR2: SGDLS, YYNGEE. With 0 bases removed from V and 7 bases from J, the gap between germline ends came to 16 bases. CDR3 DNA sequence: TGTGCCAGCAGCGTAGCCCCTGCCGCAGGCAGTGAAAAACTGTTTTTT. Translation: CASSVAPAAGSEKLFF.

The chain combines TRBV6-5 with TRBJ2-1; tentative D call: TRBD1 (8 bases). Germline-derived CDR1 and CDR2 are MNHEY and SVGAGI. V was shortened by 4 bases and J by 4 bases, with 14 bases between the two germline ends. The length of the CDR3 is 15 residues. As DNA, the CDR3 is TGTGCCAGCAGTTTAACAGGGGGGGTATACAATGAGCAGTTCTTC. Translating gives CASSLTGGVYNEQFF.

J is TRBJ1-2 and V is TRBV7-9; 11 bases are a match to TRBD1. The CDR3 runs to 17 residues. CDR1 and CDR2 (germline): SEHNR, FQNEAQ (reference sequence). J lost 6 bases, V lost 5 bases, and 14 bases had no gene match. The CDR3 region has the DNA TGTGCCAGCAGCCCCCCGGGACAGGGGGGGCATGTAGATGGCTACACCTTC. Protein sequence: CASSPPGQGGHVDGYTF.

This clone was seen more than once but under ten times. The chain recombines TRBV9 with TRBJ1-5; 11 bases match TRBD1. The CDR3 extends over 16 amino acids. The V gene's germline CDR1 is SGDLS and CDR2 YYNGEE. Trimming at V came to 2 bases and at J to 5 bases, leaving 6 bases not matched to a gene. The DNA for the CDR3 is TGTGCCAGCAGCGTCGGGACAGGGGGAATTGATCAGCCCCAGCATTTT. Its protein product is CASSVGTGGIDQPQHF.

The V gene is TRBV4-1, the J gene TRBJ2-3, with a tentative D call TRBD2 (8 bases). V lost 1 base, J lost 5 bases, and 22 bases lay in between. Germline lookup yields CDR1 MGHRA and CDR2 YSYEKL. CDR3 size: 18 residues. In DNA, the CDR3 is TGCGCCAGCAGCCAAGGAGAGGGCGGGGGGCGACAGGGAGATACGCAGTATTTT. Its translation is CASSQGEGGGRQGDTQYF.

This clone has only a few counts. The chain has TRBV11-2 and TRBJ1-1; D gene uncertain. Germline values: CDR1 SGHAT, CDR2 FQNNGV. The V end was cut by 4 bases, the J end by 6 bases, with 12 bases between. The CDR3 totals 13 residues. In DNA form, the CDR3 reads TGTGCCAGCAGCTCCTCGGTTTATTCTGAAGCTTTCTTT. Translating gives CASSSSVYSEAFF.

As concerns this clone: Its ends do not fully match the called genes, so a read error is possible. This chain joins TRBV29-1 and TRBJ1-2, with D tentatively TRBD1 (5 bases). Germline values: CDR1 SQVTM, CDR2 ANQGSEA. The CDR3 is made up of 15 amino acids. The CDR3 DNA reads as TGCAGCATTGAACCCCAGGGACTCCCTCGCTCTGGCTACACCTTC. Encoded protein: CSIEPQGLPRSGYTF.

CDR3 in DNA: TGTGCCAGCAGCCAAGTGTTTGCGGGACGGGACAGCTCCTACAATGAGCAGTTCTTC. It encodes CASSQVFAGRDSSYNEQFF. The V call is TRBV4-2, the J call TRBJ2-1; D might be TRBD1 (7 bases). The CDR3 extends over 19 amino acids. V lost 1 base, J lost 0 bases, and 19 bases lay in between. Germline loops: CDR1 LGHNA, CDR2 YNFKEQ.

The chain links TRBV5-1 to TRBJ1-4; a weak D match, TRBD1 (6 bases). The CDR3 consists of 17 residues. Germline CDR1 is SGHRS and CDR2 is YFSETQ. V was clipped by 1 base and J by 6 bases, with 19 bases between them. The CDR3 protein is CASSLRTAKEPHEKLFF. CDR3 DNA: TGCGCCAGCAGCTTGAGGACAGCAAAGGAACCTCATGAAAAACTGTTTTTT.

V and J are TRBV19 and TRBJ2-7, with 8 positions matching TRBD1. The CDR3 is made up of 14 amino acids. CDR1 is LNHDA, CDR2 SQIVND, per germline (reference sequence). The V segment lost 6 bases and the J segment 2 bases; nucleotides outside the gene matches: 6. This chain's CDR3 is CASSRTGNTYEQYF. CDR3 DNA sequence: TGTGCCAGTAGCCGGACAGGGAATACCTACGAGCAGTACTTC.

The chain is built from TRBV18 and TRBJ2-5, with 13 bases that match TRBD2. This CDR3 contains 15 residues. V lost 8 bases, J lost 2 bases, and 5 bases stayed unmatched. Germline CDR1 KGHSH, CDR2 LQKENI. DNA for the CDR3: TGTGCCAGCCGCCGGACTAGCGGGGGACAAGAGACCCAGTACTTC. Its protein is CASRRTSGGQETQYF.

There are a few counts of this clone. The rearrangement links TRBV27 to TRBJ2-7; TRBD2 is a possible D gene (6 bases). V was cut by 5 bases and J by 3 bases, with 17 bases left in between. The CDR3 length is 15 residues. Germline V lookup: CDR1 MNHEY, CDR2 SMNVEV (reference sequence). The CDR3 DNA is TGTGCCAGCAGTCCACGCGGGACCCGGGGCTACGAGCAGTACTTC. Translating gives CASSPRGTRGYEQYF.

The V and J genes are TRBV4-2 and TRBJ2-3, with D unclear. The V end lost 4 bases, the J end lost 1 base, and 12 bases lay between the germline ends. The V gene's germline CDR1 is LGHNA and CDR2 YNFKEQ. The CDR3 is made up of 15 amino acids. The CDR3 sequence is CASSPYAFGTDTQYF. DNA of the CDR3: TGTGCCAGCAGCCCGTACGCGTTCGGCACAGATACGCAGTATTTT.

This clone was counted once. V is TRBV5-1 and J is TRBJ2-5, with D possibly matching TRBD1 (5 bases). The germline V gene encodes CDR1 SGHRS and CDR2 YFSETQ. V lost 3 bases and J 1 base, leaving 10 bases between the germline ends. The CDR3 has 14 residues. Written as DNA, the CDR3 is TGCGCCAGCAGCTCCCAGGGTTTCCAAGAGACCCAGTACTTC. Amino acids: CASSSQGFQETQYF. The variable domain in full, completed from reference TRBV5-1 and TRBJ2-5, reads KAGVTQTPRYLIKTRGQQVTLSCSPISGHRSVSWYQQTPGQGLQFLFEYFSETQRNKGNFPGRFSGRQFSNSRSEMNVSTLELGDSALYLCASSSQGFQETQYFGPGTRLLVL.

This clone has only one observation. The chain couples TRBV9 to TRBJ2-5; 9 nucleotides align to TRBD2. Germline V lookup: CDR1 SGDLS, CDR2 YYNGEE. The V and J ends lost 0 bases and 4 bases, in that order; junction bases with no gene match: 4. The CDR3 has 15 amino acids. The CDR3 DNA reads as TGTGCCAGCAGCGTAGATGGACTAGCGAGAGAGACCCAGTACTTC. This gives the protein CASSVDGLARETQYF. Combining the CDR3 with reference TRBV9 and TRBJ2-5 gives the whole variable domain DSGVTQTPKHLITATGQRVTLRCSPRSGDLSVYWYQQSLDQGLQFLIQYYNGEERAKGNILERFSAQQFPDLHSELNLSSLELGDSALYFCASSVDGLARETQYFGPGTRLLVL.

This sequence joins TRBV4-2 and TRBJ1-6; weak D call: TRBD1 (5 bases). Trimming took 1 base from V and 5 from J, leaving 24 bases between them. This CDR3 has 20 residues. CDR1 is LGHNA and CDR2 is YNFKEQ in the germline V gene. The CDR3, as DNA: TGTGCCAGCAGCCAAGCAAGAGCTACGCGGGGGGTAGGAAATAATTCACCCCTCCACTTT. Translation gives CASSQARATRGVGNNSPLHF.

The J gene is TRBJ1-1, the V gene TRBV19; D possibly corresponds to TRBD1 (5 bases). The length of the CDR3 is 14 residues. Trimming removed 5 bases at V and 4 bases at J, with 14 bases between. From germline, CDR1 is LNHDA and CDR2 SQIVND (reference sequence). DNA of the CDR3: TGTGCCAGTAGTCCACAGGACGGGGGCACTGAAGCTTTCTTT. Translation: CASSPQDGGTEAFF.

The V gene is TRBV6-2 or TRBV6-3, the J gene TRBJ1-6, with 9 nucleotides matching TRBD1. Losses at the gene ends were 5 bases for V and 4 bases for J; bases not matched to a gene: 6. The length of the CDR3 is 16 residues. From germline, CDR1 is MNHEY and CDR2 SVGEGT. This chain's CDR3 is CASSRRGQGYNSPLHF. CDR3 bases: TGTGCCAGCAGTCGGCGTGGACAGGGGTATAATTCACCCCTCCACTTT.

This clone was seen only a few times. Written as DNA, the CDR3 is TGTGCCACCAGTGATCTACAGGGGACTGAAGCTTTCTTT. It is translated as CATSDLQGTEAFF. The gene calls are TRBV24-1 and TRBJ1-1; 7 positions agree with TRBD1. CDR1 KGHDR and CDR2 SFDVKD come from the germline V gene. The V and J ends lost 3 bases and 5 bases, in that order; junction bases with no gene match: 2. CDR3 size: 13 residues.

The V call is TRBV29-1, the J call TRBJ1-1, with D uncertain. The CDR3 has 12 residues. Trimming took off 3 bases at V and 4 bases at J, with 9 bases between the two ends. The germline V gene encodes CDR1 SQVTM and CDR2 ANQGSEA. This CDR3 reads CSVEGATTEAFF. CDR3 sequence (DNA): TGCAGCGTTGAGGGAGCCACCACTGAAGCTTTCTTT.

The chain employs TRBV6-6 and TRBJ1-2, with TRBD1 as a possible D gene (6 bases). The CDR3 length is 15 residues. Per the germline V gene, CDR1 is MNHNY and CDR2 is SVGAGI (reference sequence). V gave up 0 bases and J gave up 6 bases, with 14 bases separating them. CDR3: CASSYSGETGNGYTF. The CDR3 nucleotides are TGTGCCAGCAGTTACTCGGGGGAAACAGGGAATGGCTACACCTTC.

This chain joins TRBV6-1 and TRBJ1-5; D is unresolved. Trimming removed 2 bases at V and 3 bases at J, with 8 bases between. CDR1 is MNHNS, CDR2 SASEGT, per germline. The CDR3 covers 14 residues. Here the CDR3 DNA reads TGTGCCAGCAGTGAAACGGTTATCAATCAGCCCCAGCATTTT. Translation: CASSETVINQPQHF.

The gene calls are TRBV3-1 (or the pseudogene TRBV3-2) and TRBJ1-4; D is perhaps TRBD1 (6 bases). The V end was cut by 2 bases, the J end by 4 bases, with 14 bases between. Germline V CDR1 and CDR2: LGHDT, YNNKEL (reference sequence). The CDR3 sequence is 16 residues long. The CDR3 reads CASSQPIGTSNEKLFF. The CDR3 nucleotides are TGTGCCAGCAGCCAACCTATCGGGACAAGTAATGAAAAACTGTTTTTT.